This T cell receptor beta chain was sequenced during a study of graft-versus-host responses after intestinal transplantation. This CDR3 spans 15 amino acids. Trimming at V came to 5 bases and at J to 0 bases, leaving 3 bases not matched to a gene. Germline CDR1 PRHDT, CDR2 FYEKMQ (reference sequence). Sequenced by immunoSEQ multiplex PCR; TCRdb stores in-frame clones only, minus some. The table records about 23,000 clones, over 90% of them present only once. The sample consisted of PBMCs, taken 38 to 40 days after intestinal transplant. The rearrangement links TRBV13 to TRBJ2-1; TRBD2 matches 8 bases. This receptor was obtained from a human patient who received an intestinal transplant, so some T cells may come from the graft donor. The CDR3 DNA reads as TGTGCCAGCAGCGGCGGGAGGAGCTCCTACAATGAGCAGTTCTTC. Amino acids: CASSGGRSSYNEQFF.